The next 3 T cell receptor beta chains were all read from a single sample in a study of control samples from healthy donors and cancer patients. Using immunoSEQ multiplex PCR, the repertoire was profiled, and TCRdb retains in-frame clones only, with some absent. Altogether about 81,000 clones are present, about 93% being singletons, with the ten largest covering 4.5% to 6%. The sequencing input was blood. All receptors derive from a woman aged 18-30 years in good health.

The chain recombines TRBV29-1 with TRBJ2-1, with 11 bases that match TRBD2. Trimming removed 4 bases from V and 4 bases from J; junction bases left unmatched: 3. Germline V gene sequence: CDR1 SQVTM, CDR2 ANQGSEA. The CDR3 runs 14 residues. For the CDR3, the DNA is TGCAGCGTTGGACTAGCGGGGTATTACAATGAGCAGTTCTTC. Residues: CSVGLAGYYNEQFF.

This clone showed up just once. The chain's CDR3 is CASSPRTGHYEQYF. CDR3 sequence (DNA): TGTGCCAGCTCACCGCGGACAGGGCACTACGAGCAGTACTTC. This chain connects TRBV18 to TRBJ2-7, with TRBD1 matching over 8 bases. CDR3 length: 14 amino acids. The ends lost 3 bases at V and 3 bases at J; junction bases unmatched: 4. Germline loops: CDR1 KGHSH, CDR2 LQKENI.

The chain joins TRBV29-1 to TRBJ2-3; D may be TRBD2 (6 bases). Per the germline V gene, CDR1 is SQVTM and CDR2 is ANQGSEA. V was shortened by 7 bases and J by 0 bases, with 8 bases between the two germline ends. CDR3 length equals 12 residues. CDR3 in DNA: TGCAGCGGTAGCGGAAGCACAGATACGCAGTATTTT. This gives the protein CSGSGSTDTQYF.